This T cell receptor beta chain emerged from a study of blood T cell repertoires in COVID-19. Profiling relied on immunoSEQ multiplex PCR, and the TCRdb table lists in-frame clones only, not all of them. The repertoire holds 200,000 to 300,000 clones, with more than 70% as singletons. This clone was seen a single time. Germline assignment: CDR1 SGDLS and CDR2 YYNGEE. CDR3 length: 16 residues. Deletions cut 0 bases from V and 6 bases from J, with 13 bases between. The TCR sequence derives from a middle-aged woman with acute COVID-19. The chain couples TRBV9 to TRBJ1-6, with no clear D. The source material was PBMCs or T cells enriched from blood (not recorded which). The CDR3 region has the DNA TGTGCCAGCAGCGTAGGTGACGGATCTAGTAATTCACCCCTCCACTTT. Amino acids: CASSVGDGSSNSPLHF. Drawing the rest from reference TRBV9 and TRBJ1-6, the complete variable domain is DSGVTQTPKHLITATGQRVTLRCSPRSGDLSVYWYQQSLDQGLQFLIQYYNGEERAKGNILERFSAQQFPDLHSELNLSSLELGDSALYFCASSVGDGSSNSPLHFGNGTRLTVT.